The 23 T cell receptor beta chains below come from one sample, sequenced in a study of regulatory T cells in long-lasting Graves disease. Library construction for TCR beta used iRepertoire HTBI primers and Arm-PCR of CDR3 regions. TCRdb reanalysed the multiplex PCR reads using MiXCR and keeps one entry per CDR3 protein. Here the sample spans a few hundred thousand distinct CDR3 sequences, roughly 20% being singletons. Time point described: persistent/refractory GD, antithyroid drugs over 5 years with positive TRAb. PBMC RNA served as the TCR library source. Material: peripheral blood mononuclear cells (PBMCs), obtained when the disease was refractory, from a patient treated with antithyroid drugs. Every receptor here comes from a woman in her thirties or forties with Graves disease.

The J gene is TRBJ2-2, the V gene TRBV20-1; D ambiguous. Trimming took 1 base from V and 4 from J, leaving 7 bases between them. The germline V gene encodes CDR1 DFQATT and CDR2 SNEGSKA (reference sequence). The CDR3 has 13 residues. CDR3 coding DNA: TGCAGTGCTAGAGGAGGAGTCACCGGGGAGCTGTTTTTT. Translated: CSARGGVTGELFF.

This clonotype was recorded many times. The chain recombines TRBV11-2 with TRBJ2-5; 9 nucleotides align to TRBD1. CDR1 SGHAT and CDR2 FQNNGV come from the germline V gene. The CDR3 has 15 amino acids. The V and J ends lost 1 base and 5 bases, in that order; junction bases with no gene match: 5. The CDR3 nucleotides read TGTGCCAGCAGCTTAGGGGACAGGGACTATGAGACCCAGTACTTC. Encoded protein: CASSLGDRDYETQYF. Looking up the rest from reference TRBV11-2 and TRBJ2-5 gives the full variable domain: EAGVAQSPRYKIIEKRQSVAFWCNPISGHATLYWYQQILGQGPKLLIQFQNNGVVDDSQLPKDRFSAERLKGVDSTLKIQPAKLEDSAVYLCASSLGDRDYETQYFGPGTRLLVL.

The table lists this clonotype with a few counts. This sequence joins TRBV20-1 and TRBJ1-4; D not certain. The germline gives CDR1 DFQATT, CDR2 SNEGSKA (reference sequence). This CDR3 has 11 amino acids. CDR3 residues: CSCPIGEKLFF. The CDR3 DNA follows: TGCAGCTGTCCTATAGGTGAAAAACTGTTTTTT.

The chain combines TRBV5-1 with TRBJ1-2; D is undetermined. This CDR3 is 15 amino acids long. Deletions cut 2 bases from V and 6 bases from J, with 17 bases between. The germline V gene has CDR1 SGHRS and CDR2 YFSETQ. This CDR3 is CASSFVAGGWDGYTF. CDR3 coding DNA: TGCGCCAGCAGCTTCGTAGCAGGCGGATGGGATGGCTACACCTTC.

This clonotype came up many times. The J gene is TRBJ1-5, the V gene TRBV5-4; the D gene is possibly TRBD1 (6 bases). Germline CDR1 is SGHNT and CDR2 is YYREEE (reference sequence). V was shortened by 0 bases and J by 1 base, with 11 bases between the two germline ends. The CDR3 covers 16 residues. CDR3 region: CASSLGGRGSNQPQHF. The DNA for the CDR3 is TGTGCCAGCAGCTTGGGGGGAAGGGGGAGCAATCAGCCCCAGCATTTT.

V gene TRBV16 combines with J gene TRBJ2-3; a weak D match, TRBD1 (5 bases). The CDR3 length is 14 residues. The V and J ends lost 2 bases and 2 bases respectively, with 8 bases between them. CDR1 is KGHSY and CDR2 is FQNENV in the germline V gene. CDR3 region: CASSQTGPTDTQYF. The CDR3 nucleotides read TGTGCCAGCAGCCAAACAGGACCCACAGATACGCAGTATTTT.

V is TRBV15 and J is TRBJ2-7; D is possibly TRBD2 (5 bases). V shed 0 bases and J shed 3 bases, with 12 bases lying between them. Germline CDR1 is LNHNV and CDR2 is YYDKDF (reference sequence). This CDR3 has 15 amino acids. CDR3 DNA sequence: TGTGCCACCAGCAGAGAAGGTGAGGGTTTCTACGAGCAGTACTTC. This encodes CATSREGEGFYEQYF.

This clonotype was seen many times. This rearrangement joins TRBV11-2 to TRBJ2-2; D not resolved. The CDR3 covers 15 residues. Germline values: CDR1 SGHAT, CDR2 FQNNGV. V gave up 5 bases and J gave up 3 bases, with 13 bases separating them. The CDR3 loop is CASSQGYVYTGELFF. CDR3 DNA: TGTGCCAGCAGCCAAGGTTACGTCTACACCGGGGAGCTGTTTTTT.

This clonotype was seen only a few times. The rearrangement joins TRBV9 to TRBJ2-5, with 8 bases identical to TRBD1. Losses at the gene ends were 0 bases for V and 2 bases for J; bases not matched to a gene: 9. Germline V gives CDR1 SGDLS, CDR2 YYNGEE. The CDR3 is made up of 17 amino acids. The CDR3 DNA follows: TGTGCCAGCAGCGTAGGCTTAAAACAGGGGGGACAAGAGACCCAGTACTTC. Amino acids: CASSVGLKQGGQETQYF.

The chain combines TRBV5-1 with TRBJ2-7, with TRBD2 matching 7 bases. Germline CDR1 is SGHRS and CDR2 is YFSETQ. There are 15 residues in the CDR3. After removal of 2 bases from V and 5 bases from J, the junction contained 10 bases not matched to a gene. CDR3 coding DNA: TGCGCCAGCAGCTTTGGGGGAGGGCCTTGGAACGAGCAGTACTTC. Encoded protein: CASSFGGGPWNEQYF.

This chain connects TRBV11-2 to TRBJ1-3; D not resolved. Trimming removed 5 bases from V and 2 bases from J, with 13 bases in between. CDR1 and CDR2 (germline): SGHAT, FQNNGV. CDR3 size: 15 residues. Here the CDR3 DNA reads TGTGCCAGCAGCCCTCTTAGAGAGCCTGGAAACACCATATATTTT. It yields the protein CASSPLREPGNTIYF.

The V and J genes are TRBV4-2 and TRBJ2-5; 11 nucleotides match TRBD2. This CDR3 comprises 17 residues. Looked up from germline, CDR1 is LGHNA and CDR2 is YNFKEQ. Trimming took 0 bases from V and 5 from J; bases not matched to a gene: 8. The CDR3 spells CASSQDKTSGSPETQYF. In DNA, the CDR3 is TGTGCCAGCAGCCAAGATAAAACTAGCGGGAGTCCGGAGACCCAGTACTTC.

This CDR3 is CASTASQGNSPLHF. As DNA, the CDR3 is TGTGCCAGTACGGCATCCCAGGGGAATTCACCCCTCCACTTT. V and J are TRBV19 and TRBJ1-6, with a weak D call TRBD1 (6 bases). The CDR3 covers 14 residues. Germline CDR1 reads LNHDA; CDR2 reads SQIVND (reference sequence). Trimming cost V 7 bases and J 7 bases, with 14 bases left between them.

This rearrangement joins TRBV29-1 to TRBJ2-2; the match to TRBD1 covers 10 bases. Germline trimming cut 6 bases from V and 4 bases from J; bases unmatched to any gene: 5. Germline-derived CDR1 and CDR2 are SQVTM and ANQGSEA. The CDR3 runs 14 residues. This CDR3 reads CSVRDRGGTGELFF. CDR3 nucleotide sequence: TGCAGCGTCCGGGACAGGGGAGGCACCGGGGAGCTGTTTTTT.

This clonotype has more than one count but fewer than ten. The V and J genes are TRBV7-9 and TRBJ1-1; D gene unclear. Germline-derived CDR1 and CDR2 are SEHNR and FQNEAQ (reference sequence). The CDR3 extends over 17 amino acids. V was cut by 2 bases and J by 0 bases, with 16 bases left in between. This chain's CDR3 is CASSLRADEFMNTEAFF. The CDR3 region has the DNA TGTGCCAGCAGCTTAAGGGCAGACGAGTTTATGAACACTGAAGCTTTCTTT.

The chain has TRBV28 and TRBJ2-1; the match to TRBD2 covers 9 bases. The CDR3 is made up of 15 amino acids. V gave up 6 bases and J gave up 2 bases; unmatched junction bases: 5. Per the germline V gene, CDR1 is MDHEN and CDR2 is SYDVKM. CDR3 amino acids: CASSLAGNAYNEQFF. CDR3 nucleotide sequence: TGTGCCAGCAGCCTAGCGGGAAACGCCTACAATGAGCAGTTCTTC. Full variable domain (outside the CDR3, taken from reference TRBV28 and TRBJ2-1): DVKVTQSSRYLVKRTGEKVFLECVQDMDHENMFWYRQDPGLGLRLIYFSYDVKMKEKGDIPEGYSVSREKKERFSLILESASTNQTSMYLCASSLAGNAYNEQFFGPGTRLTVL.

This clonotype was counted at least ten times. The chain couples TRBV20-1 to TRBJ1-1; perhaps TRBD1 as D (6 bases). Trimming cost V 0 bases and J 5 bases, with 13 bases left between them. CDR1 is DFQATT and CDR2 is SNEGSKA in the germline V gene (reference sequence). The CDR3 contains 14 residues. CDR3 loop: CSARDLGGRTEAFF. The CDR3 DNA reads TGCAGTGCTAGAGATTTGGGGGGCCGGACTGAAGCTTTCTTT.

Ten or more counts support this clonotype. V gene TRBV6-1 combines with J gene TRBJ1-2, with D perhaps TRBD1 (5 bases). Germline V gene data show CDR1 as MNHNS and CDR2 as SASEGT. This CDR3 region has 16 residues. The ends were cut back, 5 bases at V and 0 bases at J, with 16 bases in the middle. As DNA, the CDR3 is TGTGCCAGCAGTCCTCGGGGGACCCGGACTAACTATGGCTACACCTTC. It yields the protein CASSPRGTRTNYGYTF.

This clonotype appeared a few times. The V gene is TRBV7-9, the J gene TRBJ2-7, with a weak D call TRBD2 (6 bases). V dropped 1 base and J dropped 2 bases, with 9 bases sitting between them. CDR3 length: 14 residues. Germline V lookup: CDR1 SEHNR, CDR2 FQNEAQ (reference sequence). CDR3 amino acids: CASSLGGKPYEQYF. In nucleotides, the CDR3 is TGTGCCAGCAGCTTAGGCGGGAAGCCCTACGAGCAGTACTTC.

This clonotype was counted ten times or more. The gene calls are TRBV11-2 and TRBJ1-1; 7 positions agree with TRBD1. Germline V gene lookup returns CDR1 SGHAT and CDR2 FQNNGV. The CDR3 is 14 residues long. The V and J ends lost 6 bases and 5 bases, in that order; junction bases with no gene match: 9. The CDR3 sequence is CASSPGTAKTEAFF. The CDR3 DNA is TGTGCCAGCAGTCCCGGGACAGCCAAGACTGAAGCTTTCTTT.

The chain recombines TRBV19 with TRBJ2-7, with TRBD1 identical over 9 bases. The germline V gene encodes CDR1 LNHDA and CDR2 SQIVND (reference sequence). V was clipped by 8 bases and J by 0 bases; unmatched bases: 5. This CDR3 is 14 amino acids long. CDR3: CASLPGQGSYEQYF. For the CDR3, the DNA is TGTGCCAGTTTACCGGGACAGGGCTCCTACGAGCAGTACTTC.

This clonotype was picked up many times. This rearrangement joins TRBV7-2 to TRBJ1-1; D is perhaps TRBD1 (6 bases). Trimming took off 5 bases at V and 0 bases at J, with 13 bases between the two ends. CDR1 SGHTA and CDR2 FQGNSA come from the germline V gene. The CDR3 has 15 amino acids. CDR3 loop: CASSRRRTVNTEAFF. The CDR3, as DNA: TGTGCCAGCAGCCGGAGAAGGACAGTGAACACTGAAGCTTTCTTT.

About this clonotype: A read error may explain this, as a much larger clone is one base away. The CDR3 loop is CASSYLGRGAETPYF. DNA for the CDR3: TGTGCCAGCAGTTACTTAGGCAGGGGAGCGGAGACCCCGTACTTC. The chain joins TRBV6-9 to TRBJ2-5; D might be TRBD1 (6 bases). Germline-derived CDR1 and CDR2 are MNHGY and SVAAGI. This CDR3 has 15 residues.